This is a list of T cell receptor beta chains from one sample in a study of chemoradiotherapy in HPV16-positive cancers. TCRdb's copy holds only in-frame clones and misses some; the assay was immunoSEQ multiplex PCR. The table has about 6,100 clones, around 72% seen once. This specimen was tumor tissue, taken from a patient who underwent chemoradiotherapy. The receptors stem from a human donor with HPV-associated anogenital cancer. Each CDR3 is given with its conserved first and last residue. A D gene is named only where the DNA matches it firmly. Where a row states a size, it is once, few, many or the class of an expanded clone; other rows omit it.

abundance | j_gene | d_gene | v_gene | len | CDR3aa | CDR3nt
NA | TRBJ2-7 | NA | TRBV6-1 | 14 | CASSEGGTRLEQYF | TGTGCCAGCAGTGAAGGTGGGACCCGCCTCGAGCAGTACTTC
NA | TRBJ2-5 | TRBD2 | TRBV2 | 18 | CASSEAAAGLAGQETQYF | TGTGCCAGCAGTGAAGCGGCCGCTGGACTAGCGGGGCAAGAGACCCAGTACTTC
medium-sized | TRBJ1-2 | NA | TRBV6-5 | 15 | CASSSQTGTIYGYTF | TGTGCCAGCAGTTCCCAAACAGGGACCATCTATGGCTACACCTTC
few | TRBJ2-7 | TRBD2 | TRBV27 | 15 | CASSPRTSGLPEQYF | TGTGCCAGCAGTCCGCGGACTAGCGGCCTACCCGAGCAGTACTTC
NA | TRBJ2-2 | NA | TRBV30 | 14 | CAWIPTGAVGELFF | TGTGCCTGGATCCCGACGGGAGCAGTCGGGGAGCTGTTTTTT
NA | TRBJ2-1 | TRBD1 | TRBV7-3 | 15 | CASSSTGGSYNERFF | TGTGCCAGCAGCTCTACAGGGGGCTCCTACAATGAGCGGTTCTTC
NA | TRBJ2-5 | TRBD1 | TRBV5-5 | 15 | CASSPRTGRTETQYF | TGTGCCAGCAGCCCAAGGACAGGGCGGACGGAGACCCAGTACTTC
NA | TRBJ2-3 | NA | TRBV28 | 12 | CARRLSADTQYF | TGTGCCAGACGGTTAAGTGCAGATACGCAGTATTTT
few | TRBJ2-5 | TRBD2 | TRBV19 | 13 | CASSQGLGVTQYF | TGTGCCAGTAGTCAAGGACTAGGTGTGACCCAGTACTTC
NA | TRBJ1-2 | TRBD1 | TRBV12-5 | 17 | CASGLVLGQGARYGYTF | TGTGCTAGTGGTTTGGTACTCGGGCAGGGGGCCCGCTATGGCTACACCTTC
NA | TRBJ1-2 | NA | TRBV7-9 | 14 | CASSFDGWGYGYTF | TGTGCCAGCAGCTTCGATGGGTGGGGATATGGCTACACCTTC
NA | TRBJ1-4 | TRBD1 | TRBV7-6 | 18 | CASSLVGQGALLGEKLFF | TGTGCCAGCAGCTTAGTGGGACAGGGAGCACTCCTGGGGGAAAAACTGTTTTTT
NA | TRBJ2-1 | TRBD2 | TRBV5-1 | 14 | CASSLVGTSGEQFF | TGCGCCAGCAGCTTGGTTGGGACTAGCGGGGAGCAGTTCTTC
NA | TRBJ1-3 | NA | TRBV5-1 | 13 | CASSRGEGNTIYF | TGCGCCAGCAGCCGGGGTGAGGGAAACACCATATATTTT
large | TRBJ1-1 | NA | TRBV7-9 | 11 | CASSPTTEAFF | TGTGCCAGCAGCCCGACCACTGAAGCTTTCTTT
few | TRBJ1-5 | TRBD1 | TRBV10-2 | 15 | CASSSTGGSVQPQHF | TGCGCCAGCAGTTCGACAGGGGGATCCGTCCAGCCCCAGCATTTT
once | TRBJ1-3 | NA | TRBV11-2 | 15 | CASSLGGEDGNTIYF | TGTGCCAGCAGCTTAGGAGGGGAAGATGGAAACACCATATATTTT
NA | TRBJ1-1 | NA | TRBV10-1 | 12 | CASSAVGTEAFF | TGCGCCAGCAGCGCAGTAGGCACTGAAGCTTTCTTT
medium-sized | TRBJ2-7 | TRBD1 | TRBV7-9 | 16 | CASSLTWTGGAGEQYF | TGTGCCAGCAGCTTAACCTGGACAGGGGGCGCGGGGGAGCAGTACTTC
NA | TRBJ2-5 | NA | TRBV5-1 | 13 | CASSLEGIETQYF | TGCGCCAGCAGCTTGGAGGGGATAGAGACCCAGTACTTC
once | TRBJ2-2 | TRBD1 | TRBV19 | 17 | CASSIDPGGGGSGELFF | TGTGCCAGTAGTATAGACCCAGGGGGCGGAGGTTCCGGGGAGCTGTTTTTT